This is a list of T cell receptor beta chains from one sample in a study of control samples from healthy donors and cancer patients. Only in-frame clones appear in the TCRdb table, and some are missing; sequencing was by immunoSEQ multiplex PCR. The sample includes 98,000 or so clones, 82% of them seen just once. Source material: blood. The receptors derive from a man between 60 and 70 years old in good health. CDR3s include the opening cysteine and the closing phenylalanine or tryptophan. A D gene is named only where the DNA matches it firmly. Expanded clones are given a class, and other clones once, few, many or no size at all.

V	J	D	size	CDR3	DNA
TRBV7-9	TRBJ2-6	.	.	CASSRAQVLTF	TGTGCCAGCAGCCGGGCCCAGGTCCTGACTTTC
TRBV7-9	TRBJ2-1	.	.	CASSLSPLDNYNEQFF	TGTGCCAGCAGCTTAAGCCCGTTGGACAACTACAATGAGCAGTTCTTC
TRBV6-6	TRBJ1-2	.	.	CASSSQGFEGYTF	TGTGCCAGCAGCTCACAGGGATTCGAGGGCTACACCTTC
TRBV9	TRBJ2-1	.	.	CASSVTGRSASYNEQFF	TGTGCCAGCAGCGTAACAGGGAGGAGCGCCTCCTACAATGAGCAGTTCTTC
TRBV28	TRBJ2-4	.	.	CAIAEEQRGVQYF	TGTGCCATCGCTGAGGAACAGAGGGGGGTTCAGTACTTC
TRBV7-9	TRBJ2-1	TRBD2	.	CASSLRTSGDTEQFF	TGTGCCAGCAGCTTAAGAACTAGCGGGGACACGGAGCAGTTCTTC
TRBV7-9	TRBJ1-3	.	.	CASSSAGQIGVTIYF	TGTGCCAGCAGCTCGGCGGGACAAATCGGGGTCACCATATATTTT
TRBV19	TRBJ1-4	TRBD1	.	CASKQGGLLTNEKLFF	TGTGCCAGTAAACAAGGGGGCCTGCTGACTAATGAAAAACTGTTTTTT
TRBV28	TRBJ1-5	.	.	CASTYFTAKRGPQHF	TGTGCCAGCACCTACTTTACGGCCAAAAGAGGGCCCCAGCATTTT
TRBV7-3	TRBJ1-6	TRBD1	few	CASSSTGGKESPLHF	TGTGCCAGCAGTTCCACAGGGGGCAAAGAGTCACCCCTCCACTTT
TRBV28	TRBJ2-1	TRBD2	once	CASKEGLAGDYNEQFF	TGTGCCAGCAAAGAGGGACTAGCGGGAGACTACAATGAGCAGTTCTTC
TRBV20-1	TRBJ1-2	.	once	CSAEDVSGYTF	TGCAGTGCGGAGGATGTGAGTGGCTACACCTTC
TRBV10-1	TRBJ2-1	.	.	CASSAPASYNEQFF	TGCGCCAGCAGTGCCCCGGCTTCGTACAATGAGCAGTTCTTC
TRBV2	TRBJ1-6	.	once	CASSVIGERSPLHF	TGTGCCAGCAGTGTAATCGGGGAGCGTTCACCCCTCCACTTT
TRBV30	TRBJ1-1	.	once	CAWWTLGTNTEAFF	TGTGCCTGGTGGACACTTGGGACGAACACTGAAGCTTTCTTT
TRBV6-5	TRBJ1-5	.	.	CASSFRTGNQPQHF	TGTGCCAGCAGTTTTAGGACAGGCAATCAGCCCCAGCATTTT
TRBV29-1	TRBJ2-7	TRBD2	.	CSVGGGESYEQYF	TGCAGCGTTGGGGGAGGGGAGAGCTACGAGCAGTACTTC
TRBV18	TRBJ1-1	.	.	CASSPPKTKDTEAFF	TGTGCCAGCTCACCACCGAAGACAAAGGACACTGAAGCTTTCTTT
TRBV2	TRBJ1-1	.	once	CASSELENTEAFF	TGTGCCAGCAGTGAATTGGAGAACACTGAAGCTTTCTTT